These 32 T cell receptor beta chains were sequenced from one sample in a study of T cell changes during pregnancy in multiple sclerosis. Sequencing was performed with immunoSEQ multiplex PCR; in TCRdb, only in-frame clones are kept and a portion is missing. The table has approximately 33,000 clones, almost 90% seen once. The sample in question was CD4+ T cells from peripheral blood mononuclear cells, obtained in the first trimester of pregnancy. These receptors originate from a female donor in good health, enrolled as a control in a pregnancy study.

The chain carries TRBV6-6 and TRBJ1-1; TRBD1 agrees at 9 bases. The trim removed 7 bases at V and 4 bases at J, leaving 7 bases unmatched. Germline CDR1 reads MNHNY; CDR2 reads SVGAGI (reference sequence). The CDR3 is 14 amino acids. The CDR3 sequence is CASTNQDRGTEAFF. For the CDR3, the DNA is TGTGCCAGCACCAACCAGGACAGGGGCACTGAAGCTTTCTTT.

The chain joins TRBV4-2 to TRBJ1-1, with 10 bases aligning to TRBD1. The CDR3 consists of 15 residues. V was clipped by 5 bases and J by 1 base; unmatched bases: 4. Germline lookup yields CDR1 LGHNA and CDR2 YNFKEQ. The CDR3 DNA reads TGTGCCAGCAGCTTGTGGGACAGGGGGAACACTGAAGCTTTCTTT. This sequence encodes CASSLWDRGNTEAFF.

The chain employs TRBV6-1 and TRBJ1-6, with 9 bases identical to TRBD1. V shed 6 bases and J 9 bases; nucleotides not matched to a gene: 6. Germline lookup yields CDR1 MNHNS and CDR2 SASEGT. CDR3 length equals 14 residues. The CDR3 DNA reads TGTGCCAGCAGGGACGGGACAGGGACTTCACCCCTCCACTTT. Protein: CASRDGTGTSPLHF.

The J gene is TRBJ2-7, the V gene TRBV7-2; TRBD1 agrees at 9 bases. V lost 4 bases and J lost 2; bases outside the gene matches: 3. The length of the CDR3 is 14 residues. Germline loops: CDR1 SGHTA, CDR2 FQGNSA. CDR3 nucleotide sequence: TGTGCCAGCAGCTCCGGGACAGGGACCTACGAGCAGTACTTC. Translating gives CASSSGTGTYEQYF. The full variable domain, completed using reference TRBV7-2 and TRBJ2-7, is GAGVSQSPSNKVTEKGKDVELRCDPISGHTALYWYRQSLGQGLEFLIYFQGNSAPDKSGLPSDRFSAERTGGSVSTLTIQRTQQEDSAVYLCASSSGTGTYEQYFGPGTRLTVT.

The chain recombines TRBV5-3 with TRBJ1-4, with D uncertain. TRBV5-3 is an ORF, with its function uncertain. V was clipped by 5 bases and J by 5 bases, with 19 bases between them. The CDR3 contains 16 residues. The CDR3 loop reads CARSPRRPGRNEKLFF. The CDR3 nucleotides are TGTGCCAGAAGTCCACGACGACCGGGTCGAAATGAAAAACTGTTTTTT.

The chain couples TRBV6-5 to TRBJ1-3, with a tentative D call TRBD1 (5 bases). CDR1 MNHEY and CDR2 SVGAGI come from the germline V gene. The CDR3 has 15 amino acids. Trimming left V 4 bases short and J 7 bases short, with 17 bases between. DNA for the CDR3: TGTGCCAGCAGTTCAGCGGGGCATCTGGAGAACACCATATATTTT. Translation: CASSSAGHLENTIYF.

This CDR3 is CAWSAGRGAYEQYF. DNA for the CDR3: TGTGCCTGGAGTGCCGGGCGGGGTGCCTACGAGCAGTACTTC. This chain connects TRBV30 to TRBJ2-7, with D possibly TRBD2 on 6 matching bases. Germline V CDR1 and CDR2: GTSNPN, SVGIG (reference sequence). V was clipped by 1 base and J by 2 bases, with 12 bases between them. The CDR3 covers 14 residues.

The gene calls are TRBV7-2 and TRBJ1-2; 9 bases match TRBD1. The CDR3 spans 13 residues. CDR1 and CDR2 (germline): SGHTA, FQGNSA. V shed 3 bases, J shed 8 bases, and the junction held 4 bases outside the gene matches. CDR3 nucleotides: TGTGCCAGCAGCTTCCTCGGACAGGGGGGCTACACCTTC. Translated: CASSFLGQGGYTF.

The chain links TRBV2 to TRBJ1-1, with no clear D. Deletions cut 7 bases from V and 3 bases from J, with 12 bases between. Germline-derived CDR1 and CDR2 are SNHLY and FYNNEI. CDR3 length equals 13 residues. The CDR3 is CASTDQAYTEAFF. The CDR3 nucleotides read TGTGCCAGCACCGACCAGGCCTACACTGAAGCTTTCTTT.

The genes are TRBV7-2 and TRBJ1-2; D might be TRBD1 (6 bases). The germline CDR1 and CDR2 sequences are SGHTA and FQGNSA. The V end was cut by 3 bases, the J end by 5 bases, with 22 bases between. The CDR3 runs 17 residues. CDR3 loop: CASSLGGIGGMGYGYTF. The CDR3 bases are TGTGCCAGCAGCTTGGGAGGGATAGGGGGTATGGGGTATGGCTACACCTTC.

This chain uses TRBV19 with TRBJ1-3; TRBD1 might be the D (6 bases). The germline gives CDR1 LNHDA, CDR2 SQIVND (reference sequence). With 5 bases removed from V and 1 base from J, the gap between germline ends came to 12 bases. The CDR3 is 15 residues long. In DNA, the CDR3 is TGTGCCAGTAGTGAACAGGGAAGGTCTGGAAACACCATATATTTT. It encodes CASSEQGRSGNTIYF. Variable domain in full (rest from reference TRBV19 and TRBJ1-3): DGGITQSPKYLFRKEGQNVTLSCEQNLNHDAMYWYRQDPGQGLRLIYYSQIVNDFQKGDIAEGYSVSREKKESFPLTVTSAQKNPTAFYLCASSEQGRSGNTIYFGEGSWLTVV.

The chain recombines TRBV5-6 with TRBJ2-2; possible D gene TRBD1, 5 bases. This CDR3 has 16 residues. V gave up 1 base and J gave up 1 base, with 11 bases separating them. The germline V gene encodes CDR1 SGHDT and CDR2 YYEEEE. CDR3 nucleotide sequence: TGTGCCAGCAGCTTGTCGTGGCAGGGGAACACCGGGGAGCTGTTTTTT. The encoded protein is CASSLSWQGNTGELFF.

This CDR3 reads CASSQEDRRSGNTIYF. As DNA, the CDR3 is TGCGCCAGCAGCCAAGAAGACAGGCGCTCTGGAAACACCATATATTTT. V gene TRBV4-1 combines with J gene TRBJ1-3; tentative D call: TRBD1 (6 bases). The germline V gene has CDR1 MGHRA and CDR2 YSYEKL. The CDR3 has 16 amino acids. V was trimmed by 0 bases and J by 0 bases, leaving 9 bases between them.

This chain connects TRBV6-1 to TRBJ2-7, with a weak D call TRBD1 (6 bases). The ends were cut back, 7 bases at V and 7 bases at J, with 20 bases in the middle. Germline V gene lookup returns CDR1 MNHNS and CDR2 SASEGT. The CDR3 has 14 amino acids. For the CDR3, the DNA is TGTGCCAGCACAAAGGCACAGGGAATAGAAGAGCAGTACTTC. It specifies CASTKAQGIEEQYF.

The chain carries TRBV5-5 and TRBJ1-6, with 7 bases aligning to TRBD1. Looked up from germline, CDR1 is SGHKS and CDR2 is YYEKEE (reference sequence). V was clipped by 1 base and J by 10 bases; unmatched bases: 14. The CDR3 contains 17 residues. The CDR3 loop reads CASSLRLGRQGGSPLHF. The CDR3 DNA follows: TGTGCCAGCAGCTTGAGGCTGGGTCGACAGGGCGGATCACCCCTCCACTTT.

This clone was recorded once. V usage is TRBV2 and J usage is TRBJ1-5, with D unclear. Looked up from germline, CDR1 is SNHLY and CDR2 is FYNNEI. Trimming pared 5 bases from V and 8 bases from J, leaving 13 bases between. CDR3 size: 13 residues. In DNA form, the CDR3 reads TGTGCCAGCAGTTCTGGGCCGGTGAAGCCCCAGCATTTT. This sequence encodes CASSSGPVKPQHF.

This rearrangement joins TRBV7-2 to TRBJ1-1; D uncertain. Germline CDR1 SGHTA, CDR2 FQGNSA. The CDR3 sequence is 14 residues long. The V gene lost 6 bases and the J gene lost 0 bases, with 11 bases spanning the gap. The DNA of the CDR3 is TGTGCCAGCAGACCGACACAAATGAACACTGAAGCTTTCTTT. Residues: CASRPTQMNTEAFF.

This chain connects TRBV18 to TRBJ2-2, with 8 bases matching TRBD1. Germline CDR1 and CDR2: KGHSH and LQKENI. The CDR3 is 15 amino acids. J gave up 6 bases and V 2 bases, and 5 bases lay outside the gene matches. The CDR3 coding sequence is TGTGCCAGCTCACCAGAGGGACAGGCTTCCGGGGAGCTGTTTTTT. Its protein product is CASSPEGQASGELFF.

V gene TRBV18 combines with J gene TRBJ1-2; D remains unclear. V lost 4 bases to trimming and J lost 8 bases, with 20 bases between them. This CDR3 is built from 15 residues. CDR1 is KGHSH and CDR2 is LQKENI in the germline V gene. CDR3 region: CASSRSREDGGGYTF. In DNA, the CDR3 is TGTGCCAGCTCACGAAGCCGGGAGGACGGCGGAGGCTACACCTTC.

The J gene is TRBJ2-2, the V gene TRBV2; TRBD1 agrees at 9 bases. Germline trimming cut 4 bases from V and 5 bases from J; bases unmatched to any gene: 5. The CDR3 consists of 15 residues. Germline V gene sequence: CDR1 SNHLY, CDR2 FYNNEI. This CDR3 is CASSAGTGWTGELFF. The CDR3 nucleotides are TGTGCCAGCAGTGCCGGGACAGGGTGGACCGGGGAGCTGTTTTTT.

V usage is TRBV5-1 and J usage is TRBJ1-4; D is unclear. Looked up from germline, CDR1 is SGHRS and CDR2 is YFSETQ. The ends were cut back, 4 bases at V and 5 bases at J, with 9 bases in the middle. The CDR3 runs to 13 residues. CDR3 in DNA: TGCGCCAGCAGCACGGAGGAAAATGAAAAACTGTTTTTT. As protein: CASSTEENEKLFF.

The chain combines TRBV9 with TRBJ2-3; D might be TRBD2 (5 bases). This CDR3 region has 15 residues. Germline V CDR1 and CDR2: SGDLS, YYNGEE. Trimming removed 0 bases at V and 4 bases at J, with 12 bases between. CDR3 sequence: CASSVGGDTADTQYF. DNA for the CDR3: TGTGCCAGCAGCGTAGGGGGAGACACGGCAGATACGCAGTATTTT.

The chain uses TRBV9 and TRBJ2-6; D gene unclear. With 0 bases removed from V and 0 bases from J, the gap between germline ends came to 4 bases. The CDR3 extends over 15 amino acids. Germline CDR1 is SGDLS and CDR2 is YYNGEE. CDR3 sequence: CASSVVSSGANVLTF. The CDR3 DNA reads as TGTGCCAGCAGCGTAGTTAGCTCTGGGGCCAACGTCCTGACTTTC.

This chain joins TRBV7-3 and TRBJ1-1; 7 nucleotides line up with TRBD1. CDR1 is SGHTA and CDR2 is FQGTGA in the germline V gene. Trimming took 5 bases from V and 10 from J; bases not matched to a gene: 10. The CDR3 has 13 residues. CDR3 residues: CASSRDSLTRAFF. Written as DNA, the CDR3 is TGTGCCAGCAGCCGGGACAGCCTCACACGAGCTTTCTTT. Variable domain in full (rest from reference TRBV7-3 and TRBJ1-1): GAGVSQTPSNKVTEKGKYVELRCDPISGHTALYWYRQSLGQGPEFLIYFQGTGAADDSGLPNDRFFAVRPEGSVSTLKIQRTERGDSAVYLCASSRDSLTRAFFGQGTRLTVV.

The chain recombines TRBV11-1 with TRBJ1-1; D is unresolved. Trimming shortened V by 1 base and J by 7 bases, and 10 bases separated the two germline ends. CDR1 is SGHAT, CDR2 FQDESV, per germline (reference sequence). There are 13 residues in the CDR3. CDR3 region: CASSLDPESEAFF. The CDR3 DNA reads as TGTGCCAGCAGCTTAGATCCGGAGAGTGAAGCTTTCTTT. Complete variable domain (other parts from reference TRBV11-1 and TRBJ1-1): EAEVAQSPRYKITEKSQAVAFWCDPISGHATLYWYRQILGQGPELLVQFQDESVVDDSQLPKDRFSAERLKGVDSTLKIQPAELGDSAMYLCASSLDPESEAFFGQGTRLTVV.

The chain employs TRBV11-3 and TRBJ2-1, with TRBD2 matching 11 bases. The CDR3 covers 16 residues. Germline CDR1 reads SGHNT; CDR2 reads YENEEA. J gave up 4 bases and V 3 bases, and 5 bases lay outside the gene matches. CDR3 sequence: CASSFSGGAQYNEQFF. CDR3 in DNA: TGTGCCAGCAGCTTTAGCGGGGGGGCCCAATACAATGAGCAGTTCTTC.

The chain employs TRBV19 and TRBJ2-2; a possible D gene is TRBD1 (6 bases). V gave up 7 bases and J gave up 0 bases, with 12 bases separating them. From germline, CDR1 is LNHDA and CDR2 SQIVND (reference sequence). The CDR3 length is 15 residues. In nucleotides, the CDR3 is TGTGCCAGTACCTCTTCAGGGGCGAACACCGGGGAGCTGTTTTTT. As protein: CASTSSGANTGELFF.

The V gene is TRBV5-1, the J gene TRBJ2-3, with 9 positions matching TRBD1. V shed 2 bases, J shed 7 bases, and the junction held 8 bases outside the gene matches. Germline-derived CDR1 and CDR2 are SGHRS and YFSETQ. The length of the CDR3 is 15 residues. The CDR3 DNA follows: TGCGCCAGCAGCTTCGGGGGACAGGGTCGGAATACGCAGTATTTT. Translation gives CASSFGGQGRNTQYF.

The CDR3 coding sequence is TGTGCCAGCAGCTTACAGGGAGGGACTGAAGCTTTCTTT. It yields the protein CASSLQGGTEAFF. The chain combines TRBV11-2 with TRBJ1-1; D perhaps matches TRBD1 (5 bases). Trimming left V 2 bases short and J 5 bases short, with 9 bases between. The CDR3 sequence is 13 residues long. Germline CDR1 reads SGHAT; CDR2 reads FQNNGV.

This chain links TRBV7-2 with TRBJ1-1, with a possible D match to TRBD1 (5 bases). The CDR3 is made up of 14 amino acids. The germline V and J ends were trimmed by 5 bases and 5 bases, with 15 bases remaining between them. In germline, CDR1 is SGHTA, CDR2 FQGNSA. CDR3: CASSRGGAATEAFF. The DNA for the CDR3 is TGTGCCAGCAGCCGTGGAGGGGCGGCGACTGAAGCTTTCTTT.

This clone appeared a single time. This chain links TRBV6-1 with TRBJ1-2, with D possibly matching TRBD1 (6 bases). V was shortened by 5 bases and J by 0 bases, with 13 bases between the two germline ends. Germline loops: CDR1 MNHNS, CDR2 SASEGT. This CDR3 has 15 amino acids. This CDR3 is CASSPTRTANYGYTF. CDR3 sequence (DNA): TGTGCCAGCAGTCCGACAAGGACAGCTAACTATGGCTACACCTTC.

This clone was counted once. The rearrangement joins TRBV4-1 to TRBJ2-1; TRBD2 matches at 9 bases. CDR1 is MGHRA, CDR2 YSYEKL, per germline. Trimming cost V 4 bases and J 5 bases; bases outside gene matches: 3. The CDR3 is made up of 14 amino acids. CDR3 nucleotide sequence: TGCGCCAGCAGCCTTAGCGGGGGCCACAATGAGCAGTTCTTC. This translates into CASSLSGGHNEQFF.